The clone carrying this TCR beta chain was picked up many times. Its matching antigen is unknown. Trimming cost V 5 bases and J 2 bases; bases outside gene matches: 6. The CDR3 loop spans 15 amino acids. In TCRdb, the RT-PCR reads were re-called with MiXCR into one record per CDR3 protein. The sample consists of approximately 490,000 distinct CDR3 sequences, around 7.7% of them appearing once. The sample comes from a study of response to subunit inactivated influenza vaccine. Study findings and constraints: Each seasonal influenza vaccination recruits few new T cells, the authors suggested.

The chain recombines TRBV12-3 or TRBV12-4 with TRBJ2-5; TRBD1 agrees at 9 bases. This receptor was taken from a man aged 50 to 69 who received an inactivated influenza vaccine. The sequencing here drew on PBMCs from blood, taken 23 to 25 months after vaccination. As DNA, the CDR3 is TGTGCCAGCAGTAGGGGACAGGGACGTCAAGAGACCCAGTACTTC. It encodes CASSRGQGRQETQYF.